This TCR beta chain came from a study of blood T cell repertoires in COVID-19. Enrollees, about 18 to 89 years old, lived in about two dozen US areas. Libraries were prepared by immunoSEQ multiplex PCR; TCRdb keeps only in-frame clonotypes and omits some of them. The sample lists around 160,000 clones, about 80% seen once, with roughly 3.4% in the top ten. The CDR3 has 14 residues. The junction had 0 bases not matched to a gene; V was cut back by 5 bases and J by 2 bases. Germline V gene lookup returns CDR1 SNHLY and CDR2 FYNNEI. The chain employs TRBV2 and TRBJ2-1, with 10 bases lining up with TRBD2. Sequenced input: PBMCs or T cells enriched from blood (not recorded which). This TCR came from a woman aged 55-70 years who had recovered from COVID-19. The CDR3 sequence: CASSSGGAYNEQFF. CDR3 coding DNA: TGTGCCAGCAGTAGCGGGGGGGCCTACAATGAGCAGTTCTTC.